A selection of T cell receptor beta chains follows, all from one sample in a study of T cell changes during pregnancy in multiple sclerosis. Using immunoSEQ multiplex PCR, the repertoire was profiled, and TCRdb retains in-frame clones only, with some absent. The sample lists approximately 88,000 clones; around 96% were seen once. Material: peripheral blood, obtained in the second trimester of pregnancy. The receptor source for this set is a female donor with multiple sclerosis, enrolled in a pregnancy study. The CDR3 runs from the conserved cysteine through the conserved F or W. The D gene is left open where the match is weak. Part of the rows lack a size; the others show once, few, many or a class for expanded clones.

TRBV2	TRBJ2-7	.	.	CASSRDISSYEQYF	TGTGCCAGCAGTCGAGATATTAGCTCCTACGAGCAGTACTTC
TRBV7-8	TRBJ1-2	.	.	CASSLAQGTASTYGYTF	TGTGCCAGCAGCTTAGCTCAGGGGACGGCCTCTACTTATGGCTACACCTTC
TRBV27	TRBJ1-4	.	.	CASSFLGGGFGGNEKLFF	TGTGCCAGCAGTTTCCTAGGGGGGGGGTTTGGCGGTAATGAAAAACTGTTTTTT
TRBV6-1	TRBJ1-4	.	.	CASSEGTGRIEKLFF	TGTGCCAGCAGTGAGGGTACGGGGAGGATTGAAAAACTGTTTTTT
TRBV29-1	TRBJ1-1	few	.	CSAKGGEGTEAFF	TGCAGCGCTAAAGGAGGAGAGGGCACTGAAGCTTTCTTT
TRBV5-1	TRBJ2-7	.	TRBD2	CASSPGLAGGTYEQYF	TGCGCCAGCAGCCCGGGACTAGCGGGGGGAACCTACGAGCAGTACTTC
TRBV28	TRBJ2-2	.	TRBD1	CASSLGQGRDTGELFF	TGTGCCAGCAGCCTAGGACAGGGGAGGGACACCGGGGAGCTGTTTTTT
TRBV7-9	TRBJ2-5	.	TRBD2	CASHQGTSGVGQETQYF	TGTGCCAGCCATCAAGGGACTAGCGGGGTTGGGCAAGAGACCCAGTACTTC
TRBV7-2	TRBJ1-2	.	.	CASSSQNQDGYTF	TGTGCCAGCAGCTCCCAGAACCAGGATGGCTACACCTTC
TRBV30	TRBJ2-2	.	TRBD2	CAWSDSGWSSNTGELFF	TGTGCCTGGAGTGATAGCGGGTGGTCTTCGAACACCGGGGAGCTGTTTTTT
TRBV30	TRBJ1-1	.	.	CAWSAPGRGNTEAFF	TGTGCCTGGAGTGCCCCCGGCAGGGGAAACACTGAAGCTTTCTTT
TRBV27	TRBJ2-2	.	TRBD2	CASRDGLAGVGTGELFF	TGTGCCAGCCGGGACGGACTAGCGGGAGTAGGCACCGGGGAGCTGTTTTTT
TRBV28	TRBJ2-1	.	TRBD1	CASSLDRGLDNEQFF	TGTGCCAGCAGTTTAGACAGGGGGTTGGACAATGAGCAGTTCTTC
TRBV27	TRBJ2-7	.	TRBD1	CASSSGQGPHEQYF	TGTGCCAGCAGTTCAGGACAGGGTCCCCACGAGCAGTACTTC
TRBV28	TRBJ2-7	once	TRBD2	CASGPRGLAEFYEQYF	TGTGCCAGTGGGCCGCGGGGACTAGCGGAGTTCTACGAGCAGTACTTC
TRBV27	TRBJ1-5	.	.	CASSFRQGSLQPQHF	TGTGCCAGCAGTTTTCGGCAGGGAAGTCTCCAGCCCCAGCATTTT
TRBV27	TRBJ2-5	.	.	CASSPLPPSRETQYF	TGTGCCAGCAGTCCCCTGCCCCCTAGCCGGGAGACCCAGTACTTC
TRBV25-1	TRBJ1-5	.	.	CASSESAGNNQPQHF	TGTGCCAGCAGTGAATCGGCAGGGAACAATCAGCCCCAGCATTTT
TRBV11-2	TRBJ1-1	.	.	CASSFSQRASAFGAFF	TGTGCCAGCAGCTTCTCCCAGAGGGCCAGTGCTTTCGGAGCTTTCTTT
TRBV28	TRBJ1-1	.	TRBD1	CASSFRRGQTEAFF	TGTGCCAGCAGTTTCCGCAGGGGGCAAACTGAAGCTTTCTTT
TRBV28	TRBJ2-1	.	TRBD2	CASILGTSGKNEQFF	TGTGCCAGCATCTTAGGGACTAGCGGGAAGAATGAGCAGTTCTTC
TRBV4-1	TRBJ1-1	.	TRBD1	CASSLQGAARMNTEAFF	TGCGCCAGCAGCCTTCAGGGGGCTGCCCGAATGAACACTGAAGCTTTCTTT
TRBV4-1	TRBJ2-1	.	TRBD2	CASSQGLAGVYNEQFF	TGCGCCAGCAGCCAGGGACTAGCGGGAGTCTACAATGAGCAGTTCTTC